The 20 T cell receptor beta chains below all came from one sample that was sequenced in a study of blood T cell repertoires in COVID-19. Profiled with immunoSEQ multiplex PCR; TCRdb holds only in-frame clones, not every one. The table has tens of thousands of clones, more than 70% seen once. Sequenced sample: peripheral blood. These receptors were taken from a human donor with active COVID-19. The donor label of this sample is uncertain.

The V gene is TRBV5-1, the J gene TRBJ1-6, with D maybe TRBD1 (5 bases). This CDR3 contains 14 residues. Germline CDR1 and CDR2: SGHRS and YFSETQ. The ends were cut back, 0 bases at V and 10 bases at J, with 11 bases in the middle. The CDR3 loop reads CASSLARVGSPLHF. The CDR3 DNA follows: TGCGCCAGCAGCTTGGCCAGGGTTGGGTCACCCCTCCACTTT.

This clone was recorded once. The chain has TRBV11-3 and TRBJ2-7; TRBD1 aligns across 8 bases. The V and J ends lost 2 bases and 6 bases, in that order; junction bases with no gene match: 6. The CDR3 extends over 14 amino acids. CDR1 SGHNT and CDR2 YENEEA come from the germline V gene. In DNA form, the CDR3 reads TGTGCCAGCAGCTTAAGTTGGACAGGGACCGAGCAGTACTTC. Protein product: CASSLSWTGTEQYF.

V gene TRBV6-2 or TRBV6-3 combines with J gene TRBJ1-1; TRBD1 might be the D (6 bases). The germline V gene has CDR1 MNHEY and CDR2 SVGEGT. The CDR3 spans 15 residues. V shed 2 bases and J shed 6 bases, with 16 bases lying between them. CDR3: CASSYASWGGPEAFF. The CDR3 region has the DNA TGTGCCAGCAGTTACGCGTCATGGGGGGGCCCTGAAGCTTTCTTT.

The chain is built from TRBV2 and TRBJ1-5, with D maybe TRBD1 (5 bases). The CDR3 sequence is 16 residues long. Looked up from germline, CDR1 is SNHLY and CDR2 is FYNNEI. The germline V and J ends were trimmed by 8 bases and 4 bases, with 21 bases remaining between them. The CDR3 sequence is CASGGPMQGGNQPQHF. In nucleotides, the CDR3 is TGTGCCAGCGGCGGTCCCATGCAGGGAGGGAATCAGCCCCAGCATTTT.

The V call is TRBV19, the J call TRBJ2-2, with 8 bases identical to TRBD1. Germline V gives CDR1 LNHDA, CDR2 SQIVND (reference sequence). The CDR3 length is 15 residues. Losses at the gene ends were 5 bases for V and 4 bases for J; bases not matched to a gene: 6. The CDR3 spells CASSQGQVLTGELFF. For the CDR3, the DNA is TGTGCCAGTAGTCAGGGACAGGTTCTCACCGGGGAGCTGTTTTTT.

The chain recombines TRBV7-8 with TRBJ2-7; tentatively, D is TRBD1 (5 bases). CDR1 SGHVS and CDR2 FQNEAQ come from the germline V gene. The ends were cut back, 1 base at V and 2 bases at J, with 15 bases in the middle. This CDR3 region has 16 residues. CDR3 coding DNA: TGTGCCAGCAGCTTAGTAAGTTCGCCCAGGGCCTACGAGCAGTACTTC. Residues: CASSLVSSPRAYEQYF.

As concerns this clone: At the DNA level, this CDR3 is encoded by other sequences in the same sample as well. The chain carries TRBV29-1 and TRBJ1-5; no clear D. The CDR3 is 13 amino acids. Germline CDR1 SQVTM, CDR2 ANQGSEA. Trimming cost V 4 bases and J 3 bases, with 10 bases left between them. The CDR3 DNA reads as TGCAGCGTTGCGCTTGGAGTCAATCAGCCCCAGCATTTT. Its protein is CSVALGVNQPQHF.

The chain carries TRBV18 and TRBJ2-3; 15 nucleotides agree with TRBD2. The CDR3 sequence is 16 residues long. Germline loops: CDR1 KGHSH, CDR2 LQKENI. J was trimmed by 8 bases and V by 3 bases; bases with no gene match: 6. The CDR3 bases are TGTGCCAGCTCACCCGAGGGACTAGCGGGAGGTATTACGCAGTATTTT. It translates to CASSPEGLAGGITQYF.

The chain has TRBV6-2 or TRBV6-3 and TRBJ1-1; 7 bases line up with TRBD1. Germline V CDR1 and CDR2: MNHEY, SVGEGT. The CDR3 has 15 amino acids. With V trimmed by 6 bases and J by 1 base, 8 bases remained unmatched. The DNA for the CDR3 is TGTGCCAGCAGCCCAAGACAGGGCCGGAACACTGAAGCTTTCTTT. Translated, it gives CASSPRQGRNTEAFF.

CDR3 residues: CASSSWTSGSGGSPYTDTQYF. CDR3 nucleotides: TGTGCCAGCAGCTCCTGGACTAGCGGGTCAGGGGGGTCTCCCTACACAGATACGCAGTATTTT. J is TRBJ2-3 and V is TRBV9; 11 nucleotides match TRBD2. This CDR3 has 21 amino acids. Trimming took 4 bases from V and 2 from J; bases not matched to a gene: 21. CDR1 and CDR2 from the germline V gene are SGDLS and YYNGEE.

A few counts support this clone. The chain recombines TRBV5-6 with TRBJ1-6; D not resolved. Per germline, CDR1 SGHDT and CDR2 YYEEEE. V gave up 1 base and J gave up 0 bases, with 8 bases separating them. The CDR3 length is 16 residues. Written as DNA, the CDR3 is TGTGCCAGCAGCTTGACGTACGGCTCCTATAATTCACCCCTCCACTTT. It encodes CASSLTYGSYNSPLHF.

The CDR3 sequence is CASSQVPGNLNTEAFF. The CDR3 DNA reads as TGCGCCAGCAGCCAAGTGCCAGGGAACCTGAACACTGAAGCTTTCTTT. This sequence joins TRBV4-1 and TRBJ1-1; D may be TRBD1 (5 bases). CDR3 size: 16 residues. CDR1 and CDR2 (germline): MGHRA, YSYEKL. V lost 1 base, J lost 0 bases, and 12 bases lay in between.

The CDR3 here is CASSWRDGQETQYF. CDR3 nucleotide sequence: TGCGCCAGCAGCTGGAGGGACGGTCAAGAGACCCAGTACTTC. This sequence joins TRBV5-1 and TRBJ2-5, with D possibly matching TRBD2 (6 bases). Germline-derived CDR1 and CDR2 are SGHRS and YFSETQ. The CDR3 runs 14 residues. V was trimmed by 3 bases and J by 2 bases, leaving 11 bases between them.

This chain connects TRBV15 to TRBJ2-7; 7 bases align to TRBD2. J gave up 3 bases and V 0 bases, and 2 bases lay outside the gene matches. The germline gives CDR1 LNHNV, CDR2 YYDKDF (reference sequence). The CDR3 spans 14 residues. The CDR3 DNA follows: TGTGCCACCAGCAGAGAGGGCGGGGGCTACGAGCAGTACTTC. Amino acids: CATSREGGGYEQYF.

This clone was observed a handful of times. The chain joins TRBV7-9 to TRBJ1-5; D unresolved. The CDR3 has 14 amino acids. Deletions cut 4 bases from V and 2 bases from J, with 9 bases between. Germline V lookup: CDR1 SEHNR, CDR2 FQNEAQ (reference sequence). The CDR3 DNA sequence: TGTGCCAGCAGCTCTGGAGAGGGCAATCAGCCCCAGCATTTT. As protein: CASSSGEGNQPQHF.

The chain recombines TRBV5-1 with TRBJ2-3; a weak D match, TRBD1 (6 bases). V was trimmed by 2 bases and J by 6 bases, leaving 13 bases between them. The germline V gene has CDR1 SGHRS and CDR2 YFSETQ. The CDR3 spans 14 residues. The CDR3: CASSLTGYTDTQYF. Written as DNA, the CDR3 is TGCGCCAGCAGCTTAACAGGGTATACGGATACGCAGTATTTT.

V and J are TRBV19 and TRBJ1-5; TRBD1 aligns across 7 bases. After removal of 7 bases from V and 6 bases from J, the junction contained 12 bases not matched to a gene. Germline lookup yields CDR1 LNHDA and CDR2 SQIVND (reference sequence). The CDR3 extends over 15 amino acids. This CDR3 reads CASTPVTGSGQPQHF. For the CDR3, the DNA is TGTGCCAGTACCCCAGTGACAGGGTCGGGTCAGCCCCAGCATTTT. Full variable domain (missing parts from reference TRBV19 and TRBJ1-5): DGGITQSPKYLFRKEGQNVTLSCEQNLNHDAMYWYRQDPGQGLRLIYYSQIVNDFQKGDIAEGYSVSREKKESFPLTVTSAQKNPTAFYLCASTPVTGSGQPQHFGDGTRLSIL.

The chain employs TRBV6-7 and TRBJ2-1, with 15 bases identical to TRBD2. TRBV6-7 counts as an open reading frame of uncertain function. V lost 11 bases, J lost 14 bases, and 10 bases stayed unmatched. The CDR3 is 13 residues long. DNA of the CDR3: TGTGCCGGGTGGACTAGCGGGAGGGCCCGGGAGTTCTTC. This encodes CAGWTSGRAREFF.

DNA for the CDR3: TGTGCCAGCAGCATACAGGGGACTAGCGGCACCAATGAGCAGTTCTTC. It encodes CASSIQGTSGTNEQFF. V gene TRBV7-3 combines with J gene TRBJ2-1, with TRBD2 identical over 11 bases. Per germline, CDR1 SGHTA and CDR2 FQGTGA. CDR3 length: 16 residues. Trimming took 5 bases from V and 6 from J; bases not matched to a gene: 9.

The rearrangement joins TRBV2 to TRBJ1-1, with 9 bases aligning to TRBD1. This CDR3 comprises 16 residues. Germline values: CDR1 SNHLY, CDR2 FYNNEI. The V and J ends lost 2 bases and 0 bases, in that order; junction bases with no gene match: 4. The CDR3 DNA reads TGTGCCAGCAGTGAATGGGACAGGGTTATGAACACTGAAGCTTTCTTT. Translated: CASSEWDRVMNTEAFF. Full variable domain (outside the CDR3, taken from reference TRBV2 and TRBJ1-1): EPEVTQTPSHQVTQMGQEVILRCVPISNHLYFYWYRQILGQKVEFLVSFYNNEISEKSEIFDDQFSVERPDGSNFTLKIRSTKLEDSAMYFCASSEWDRVMNTEAFFGQGTRLTVV.